This entry lists 19 T cell receptor beta chains sequenced from one sample in a study of beta chain features in type 1 diabetes. Since all of the isolated RNA was reverse transcribed, expressed TCRB transcripts were what got sequenced. Only in-frame clones appear in the TCRdb table, and some are missing; sequencing was by immunoSEQ multiplex PCR. The table has fewer than 900,000 clones, 17% seen once. The specimen sequenced was naive CD4+ T cells from blood. The receptor set was obtained from a woman aged 18-29 years in good health.

This chain links TRBV29-1 with TRBJ2-3, with D possibly matching TRBD2 (5 bases). Germline loops: CDR1 SQVTM, CDR2 ANQGSEA. The V end was cut by 6 bases, the J end by 4 bases, with 17 bases between. The CDR3 has 14 residues. The CDR3 nucleotides are TGCAGCGTCCTAAAGCGGAGGCGCCCAGATACGCAGTATTTT. This codes for CSVLKRRRPDTQYF.

CDR3 coding DNA: TGCAGCTCAGAGGGACATATGAACACTGAAGCTTTCTTT. Translation: CSSEGHMNTEAFF. The genes are TRBV29-1 and TRBJ1-1; D perhaps matches TRBD1 (6 bases). The CDR3 has 13 residues. The V gene's germline CDR1 is SQVTM and CDR2 ANQGSEA. V lost 8 bases and J 0 bases, leaving 13 bases between the germline ends. The full variable domain, in which reference TRBV29-1 and TRBJ1-1 provide the parts outside the CDR3, is SAVISQKPSRDICQRGTSLTIQCQVDSQVTMMFWYRQQPGQSLTLIATANQGSEATYESGFVIDKFPISRPNLTFSTLTVSNMSPEDSSIYLCSSEGHMNTEAFFGQGTRLTVV.

The genes are TRBV7-6 and TRBJ2-3; D remains unclear. CDR3 length: 14 residues. The germline gives CDR1 SGHVS, CDR2 FNYEAQ. V was clipped by 8 bases and J by 2 bases, with 14 bases between them. The CDR3 protein is CASGSLLNTDTQYF. In DNA, the CDR3 is TGTGCCAGCGGGTCGTTACTGAACACAGATACGCAGTATTTT.

This chain connects TRBV19 to TRBJ1-1, with TRBD1 matching over 8 bases. From germline, CDR1 is LNHDA and CDR2 SQIVND (reference sequence). With V trimmed by 3 bases and J by 4 bases, 4 bases remained unmatched. The CDR3 length is 14 residues. The CDR3: CASSIRTGSTEAFF. CDR3 nucleotide sequence: TGTGCCAGTAGTATTCGGACAGGGAGCACTGAAGCTTTCTTT.

This clone has just a few counts. The chain uses TRBV9 and TRBJ2-5; D unclear. Germline V CDR1 and CDR2: SGDLS, YYNGEE. The CDR3 has 13 amino acids. V lost 4 bases to trimming and J lost 0 bases, with 7 bases between them. In DNA form, the CDR3 reads TGTGCCAGCAGCCCCCAGTACCAAGAGACCCAGTACTTC. Translating gives CASSPQYQETQYF. The full variable domain, its missing parts supplied by reference TRBV9 and TRBJ2-5, is DSGVTQTPKHLITATGQRVTLRCSPRSGDLSVYWYQQSLDQGLQFLIQYYNGEERAKGNILERFSAQQFPDLHSELNLSSLELGDSALYFCASSPQYQETQYFGPGTRLLVL.

This clone has just a few counts. CDR3 amino acids: CAISGAGGGTYNEQFF. The CDR3 DNA follows: TGTGCCATCAGTGGCGCAGGGGGTGGCACCTACAATGAGCAGTTCTTC. This sequence joins TRBV10-3 and TRBJ2-1, with 7 bases that match TRBD1. Germline lookup yields CDR1 ENHRY and CDR2 SYGVKD. V was clipped by 4 bases and J by 2 bases; unmatched bases: 8. There are 16 residues in the CDR3.

The gene calls are TRBV29-1 and TRBJ1-2; a weak D match, TRBD1 (5 bases). Trimming cost V 7 bases and J 2 bases, with 14 bases left between them. CDR3 length: 13 amino acids. Germline loops: CDR1 SQVTM, CDR2 ANQGSEA. CDR3 in amino acids: CSAAGGTNYGYTF. In DNA, the CDR3 is TGCAGCGCCGCCGGGGGGACCAACTATGGCTACACCTTC.

In its sample, this clone was seen a few times. The V and J genes are TRBV5-5 and TRBJ2-3; D gene ambiguous. Trimming shortened V by 3 bases and J by 3 bases, and 14 bases separated the two germline ends. Germline lookup yields CDR1 SGHKS and CDR2 YYEKEE (reference sequence). The CDR3 has 15 residues. CDR3 bases: TGTGCCAGCAGCTCCGCCGGCGGCTCTACAGATACGCAGTATTTT. Amino acids: CASSSAGGSTDTQYF.

The chain has TRBV5-4 and TRBJ1-2, with D perhaps TRBD1 (6 bases). In germline, CDR1 is SGHNT, CDR2 YYREEE (reference sequence). The V gene lost 4 bases and the J gene lost 8 bases, with 18 bases spanning the gap. This CDR3 contains 14 residues. CDR3 residues: CASSPGAGAGGYTF. CDR3 coding DNA: TGTGCCAGCAGCCCGGGGGCAGGGGCCGGAGGCTACACCTTC.

This clone has only a few counts. The V gene is TRBV4-2, the J gene TRBJ1-5; 9 bases are shared with TRBD1. The V gene end was trimmed by 5 bases and the J gene end by 3 bases; junction bases not matched to a gene: 5. Germline-derived CDR1 and CDR2 are LGHNA and YNFKEQ. There are 15 residues in the CDR3. CDR3 loop: CASSSGTGNNQPQHF. Written as DNA, the CDR3 is TGTGCCAGCAGCTCTGGGACAGGGAACAATCAGCCCCAGCATTTT.

V usage is TRBV7-2 and J usage is TRBJ2-7; 7 nucleotides line up with TRBD2. V shed 1 base, J shed 5 bases, and the junction held 11 bases outside the gene matches. This CDR3 spans 16 amino acids. Germline assignment: CDR1 SGHTA and CDR2 FQGNSA. CDR3 DNA: TGTGCCAGCAGCTTAGTTTGGGCGGGAGTGGCAAACGAGCAGTACTTC. It translates to CASSLVWAGVANEQYF.

This sequence joins TRBV7-3 and TRBJ2-1; D gene ambiguous. Germline V gene data show CDR1 as SGHTA and CDR2 as FQGTGA. The length of the CDR3 is 13 residues. V was trimmed by 0 bases and J by 4 bases, leaving 4 bases between them. CDR3: CASSLTLYNEQFF. CDR3 coding DNA: TGTGCCAGCAGCTTAACCCTTTACAATGAGCAGTTCTTC. The entire variable domain, with the rest obtained from reference TRBV7-3 and TRBJ2-1, is as follows: GAGVSQTPSNKVTEKGKYVELRCDPISGHTALYWYRQSLGQGPEFLIYFQGTGAADDSGLPNDRFFAVRPEGSVSTLKIQRTERGDSAVYLCASSLTLYNEQFFGPGTRLTVL.

This clone was counted between two and nine times. The chain combines TRBV2 with TRBJ2-7; D ambiguous. Trimming shortened V by 1 base and J by 7 bases, and 14 bases separated the two germline ends. Looked up from germline, CDR1 is SNHLY and CDR2 is FYNNEI. The CDR3 length is 14 residues. Here the CDR3 reads CASSEDSVYGEQYF. The CDR3 DNA reads TGTGCCAGCAGTGAAGATTCGGTTTATGGGGAGCAGTACTTC.

The V and J genes are TRBV5-1 and TRBJ2-2; the match to TRBD2 covers 13 bases. Trimming removed 5 bases from V and 5 bases from J; junction bases left unmatched: 6. Germline assignment: CDR1 SGHRS and CDR2 YFSETQ. CDR3 length: 16 amino acids. CDR3 nucleotides: TGCGCCAGCAGGCGAGGGACTAGCGGGATGACCGGGGAGCTGTTTTTT. Translated, it gives CASRRGTSGMTGELFF.

As for this clone: Distinct nucleotide sequences in the sample also encode this CDR3. The chain recombines TRBV7-2 with TRBJ2-7; TRBD2 might be the D (6 bases). Germline assignment: CDR1 SGHTA and CDR2 FQGNSA. CDR3 length: 15 residues. With 2 bases removed from V and 0 bases from J, the gap between germline ends came to 11 bases. The CDR3: CASSLQGGSSYEQYF. The CDR3 DNA follows: TGTGCCAGCAGCTTACAGGGAGGAAGCTCCTACGAGCAGTACTTC. The complete variable domain, with remaining parts taken from reference TRBV7-2 and TRBJ2-7, reads GAGVSQSPSNKVTEKGKDVELRCDPISGHTALYWYRQSLGQGLEFLIYFQGNSAPDKSGLPSDRFSAERTGGSVSTLTIQRTQQEDSAVYLCASSLQGGSSYEQYFGPGTRLTVT.

The chain joins TRBV20-1 to TRBJ2-1; 9 bases are shared with TRBD1. The germline V gene has CDR1 DFQATT and CDR2 SNEGSKA (reference sequence). With 4 bases clipped from V and 13 bases from J, the junction kept 5 bases outside the gene matches. The CDR3 length is 11 residues. The CDR3 region is CSAKTGGSQFF. For the CDR3, the DNA is TGCAGTGCTAAAACAGGGGGCAGTCAGTTCTTC.

J is TRBJ2-4 and V is TRBV30; either TRBD1 or TRBD2 may fit D (5 bases each). CDR3 length equals 14 residues. Germline V gene data show CDR1 as GTSNPN and CDR2 as SVGIG (reference sequence). V gave up 1 base and J gave up 1 base, with 8 bases separating them. Here the CDR3 reads CAWSGGRAKNIQYF. CDR3 bases: TGTGCCTGGAGTGGGGGACGGGCCAAAAACATTCAGTACTTC.

This chain links TRBV11-1 with TRBJ2-1; 11 nucleotides agree with TRBD2. Germline CDR1 and CDR2: SGHAT and FQDESV (reference sequence). The length of the CDR3 is 17 residues. Trimming at V came to 2 bases and at J to 8 bases, leaving 11 bases not matched to a gene. The CDR3 bases are TGTGCCAGCAGCTTAAAAATAGCGGGAGGGCCGATTGATGAGCAGTTCTTC. The encoded protein is CASSLKIAGGPIDEQFF.

The sample holds a few counts of this clone. The chain recombines TRBV4-2 with TRBJ1-2; 9 nucleotides line up with TRBD1. The CDR3 is made up of 15 amino acids. Losses at the gene ends were 7 bases for V and 4 bases for J; bases not matched to a gene: 10. Germline V lookup: CDR1 LGHNA, CDR2 YNFKEQ. The CDR3 region is CASNRDRDQLYGYTF. CDR3 nucleotides: TGTGCCAGCAACCGGGACAGGGACCAGCTCTATGGCTACACCTTC.